This T cell receptor (beta chain) originates from a study of blood T cell repertoires in COVID-19. Overall study: There were acute and convalescent COVID-19 samples, and they came from the United States, Italy and Spain. In each case, the material was cDNA or gDNA derived from T cells, B-cell-depleted T cells, or PBMCs.

Per germline, CDR1 WNHNN and CDR2 SYGVQD (reference sequence). Trimming removed 0 bases from V and 6 bases from J, with 12 bases in between. The CDR3 is 14 residues long. Original methodology: From reference gene primer amplification, estimates of nucleated cell counts were derived. The protocol was immunoSEQ multiplex PCR, while the TCRdb copy is restricted to in-frame clones and leaves out a portion. D and trimming were read from the DNA, whereas the V and J calls and clone size are those reported in that table. In the table there are approximately 61,000 clones, 75% to 90% of which are singletons.

This chain uses TRBV10-1 with TRBJ2-7; possibly TRBD1 for D (5 bases). This clonotype originated in a human donor in a cohort sampled during active COVID-19. Sequencing input: peripheral blood. DNA for the CDR3: TGCGCCAGCAGTGAGTCCGTGGGCAGGGTCGAGCAGTACTTC. This encodes CASSESVGRVEQYF.